This T cell receptor beta chain was retrieved from a study of blood T cell repertoires in COVID-19. Looking at the study overall: Acute and convalescent COVID-19 samples came from the United States, Italy and Spain. Sources were T cells, B-cell-depleted T cells, or PBMCs; the material itself was cDNA or gDNA.

Per the original methods: Researchers report that nucleated cell counts were estimated from reference gene primer amplification. Here immunoSEQ multiplex PCR was the method, and the copy in TCRdb shows in-frame clones only, minus some. V and J calls plus clone size are reproduced from that table; the DNA served to infer D and trimming. The data show 200,000 to 300,000 clones, 83% seen once. After removal of 2 bases from V and 1 base from J, the junction contained 7 bases not matched to a gene. The CDR3 spans 18 residues. The germline gives CDR1 KGHSH, CDR2 LQKENI. V is TRBV18 and J is TRBJ1-3; 11 bases are shared with TRBD1. The TCR comes from a human donor in a cohort sampled during active COVID-19. Sample: peripheral blood. The DNA of the CDR3 is TGTGCCAGCTCACCAAAGGACAGGGGGCGTTTATCTGGAAACACCATATATTTT. Amino acids: CASSPKDRGRLSGNTIYF.